The following is a TCR beta chain sequence with its context. Its specificity is not known. The CDR3 runs 14 residues. CDR1 and CDR2 (germline): KGHSH, LQKENI. V lost 6 bases and J 6 bases, leaving 15 bases between the germline ends. Regarding treatment: approximately 10-day PBMC culture with coronavirus spike peptide pools or control peptides (ViraFEST assay). Researchers reported culturing approximately 2 million PBMCs per well with approximately 9.3 IU/ml IL-2 and approximately 10 ug/ml peptide pools. With 10 days of culture completed, CD4+ T cells were isolated by negative selection. Sequenced with the Oncomine TCR Beta short-read assay was DNA taken from cultured CD4+ T cells. TCRdb re-called the PCR reads through MiXCR, storing one row per CDR3 protein. The top ten clones hold about 2.9% of a sample with some 20,000 distinct CDR3 sequences, less than 55% of them seen once. The sample originates from a study of vaccination and CD4 T cells after COVID-19. Study-level background: Roughly ten convalescent cases were mild and one was severe, and all had been SARS-CoV-2 positive by nasal swab PCR. SARS-CoV-2, HCoV-NL63, HCoV-OC43 and HCoV-229E supplied the overlapping spike peptides used to stimulate cells.

The rearrangement joins TRBV18 to TRBJ1-5; tentatively, D is TRBD1 (6 bases). Here the sequenced sample was CD4+ T cells from blood, cultured in vitro, taken after SARS-CoV-2 vaccination. This clonotype originated in a human donor who had recovered from COVID-19. CDR3 region: CASSTSGGGQPQHF. The CDR3 bases are TGTGCCAGCTCGACGTCGGGGGGCGGTCAGCCCCAGCATTTT.